What follows describes a single T cell receptor beta chain. Its antigen is currently not known. Base qualities are not recorded, but no much larger clone differs from it by a single base. The data were obtained in a study of blood T cell repertoires in COVID-19 (dated by TCRdb to 2020 to 2021). Regarding the study in general: Collaborator samples came from the United States, Italy and Spain and covered acute and convalescent phases of COVID-19. A de-identified subject ID, COVID-19 status, age in years and sex were almost always included in the sample metadata. Samples were obtained from the ongoing ImmuneRACE study (first 160 participants) and from over 1,000 subjects provided by 6 global collaborators. The dataset comprised deeply sampled blood TCRbeta repertoires from subjects exposed to, actively infected with, or recovered from COVID-19. The repertoires were released in a freely available public database meant as a resource for research on the immune response to SARS-CoV-2. The prospective study material was composed of cDNA or gDNA derived from T cells, B-cell-depleted T cells, or PBMCs. HLA class I and class II types, where available, came from metadata supplied by the sample provider rather than from assay-based typing. The research as a whole found: The quantity of clinical and demographic metadata differed by source and by participant and was supplied without curation.

TCRbeta CDR3 regions were amplified from genomic DNA by means of the immunoSEQ Assay, a bias-controlled multiplex PCR. The authors' pipeline ran thus. Nucleated cell counts per sample were estimated from amplification of reference gene primers within the assay. To quantify the absolute abundance of each unique TCRbeta CDR3 rearrangement, sequence reads were collapsed and filtered. For each sample, productive Simpson clonality was calculated by taking the square root of Simpson's diversity index across productive rearrangements. TCRdb holds this immuneACCESS table with in-frame rearrangements only. Some clones are missing; in checked studies, unresolved V genes explain under half, and the rest has no known cause. V and J calls and clone size are as listed in that table; D and trimming were resolved from the DNA. In all, the sample holds around 150,000 clones, and about 84% of those were seen once. Approximately 9% of the sample is in the top ten clones.

Each collaborating institution followed its own protocols to collect whole blood in K2EDTA tubes. For TCRbeta analysis, collaborators shipped samples as frozen whole blood, isolated PBMCs, or DNA extracted from either of those sample types. The sample comprised peripheral blood. The sequence was obtained from an elderly woman in a cohort sampled during active or convalescent COVID-19.

The CDR3 sequence is CASSNPLAALYEQYF. The DNA sequence is TGTGCCAGCAGTAACCCCTTAGCGGCGCTCTACGAGCAGTACTTC. The chain is encoded by TRBV6-2 or TRBV6-3 joined to TRBJ2-7; TRBD2 is possibly the D segment (6 matching bases). From its cysteine to its phenylalanine, the CDR3 spans 15 amino acids. The entry retains the CDR3 DNA only, 45 bases that are in frame from base 1. A distance of 17 bases separates the germline ends of V and J, which lose 5 bases and 3 bases respectively. The germline V gene gives CDR1 as MNHEY and CDR2 as SVGEGT.